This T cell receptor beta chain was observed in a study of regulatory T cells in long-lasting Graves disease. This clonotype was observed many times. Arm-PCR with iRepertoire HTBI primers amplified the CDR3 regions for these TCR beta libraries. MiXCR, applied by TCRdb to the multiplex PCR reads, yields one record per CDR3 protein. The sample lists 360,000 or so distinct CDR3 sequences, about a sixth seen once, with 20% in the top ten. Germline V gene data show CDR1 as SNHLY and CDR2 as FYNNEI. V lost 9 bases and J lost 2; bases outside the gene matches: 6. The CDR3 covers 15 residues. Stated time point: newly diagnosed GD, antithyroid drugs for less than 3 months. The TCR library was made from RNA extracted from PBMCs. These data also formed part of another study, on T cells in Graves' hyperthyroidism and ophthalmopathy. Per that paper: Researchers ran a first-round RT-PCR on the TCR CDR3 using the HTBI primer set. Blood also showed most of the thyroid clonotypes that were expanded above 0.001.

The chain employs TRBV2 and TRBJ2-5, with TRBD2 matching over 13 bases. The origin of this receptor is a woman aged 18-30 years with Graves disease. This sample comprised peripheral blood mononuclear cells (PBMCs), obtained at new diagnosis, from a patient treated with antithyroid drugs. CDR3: CARTGLAGAQETQYF. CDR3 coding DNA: TGTGCCAGAACCGGACTAGCGGGGGCACAAGAGACCCAGTACTTC. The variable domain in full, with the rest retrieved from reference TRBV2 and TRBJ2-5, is EPEVTQTPSHQVTQMGQEVILRCVPISNHLYFYWYRQILGQKVEFLVSFYNNEISEKSEIFDDQFSVERPDGSNFTLKIRSTKLEDSAMYFCARTGLAGAQETQYFGPGTRLLVL.